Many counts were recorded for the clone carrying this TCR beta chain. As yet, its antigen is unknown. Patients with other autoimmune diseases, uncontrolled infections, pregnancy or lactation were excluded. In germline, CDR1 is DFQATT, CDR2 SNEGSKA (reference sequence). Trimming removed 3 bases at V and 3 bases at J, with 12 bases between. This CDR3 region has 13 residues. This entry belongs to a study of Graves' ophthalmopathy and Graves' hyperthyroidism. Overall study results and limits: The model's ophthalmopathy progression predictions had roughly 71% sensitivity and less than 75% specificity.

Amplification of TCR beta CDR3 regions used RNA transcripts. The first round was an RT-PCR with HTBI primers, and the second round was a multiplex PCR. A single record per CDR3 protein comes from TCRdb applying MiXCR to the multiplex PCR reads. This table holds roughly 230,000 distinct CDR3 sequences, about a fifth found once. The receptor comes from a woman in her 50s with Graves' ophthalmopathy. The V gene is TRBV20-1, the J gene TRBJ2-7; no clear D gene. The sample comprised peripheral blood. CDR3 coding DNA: TGCAGTGCTAGCGACATTGGAAACTACGAGCAGTACTTC. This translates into CSASDIGNYEQYF.